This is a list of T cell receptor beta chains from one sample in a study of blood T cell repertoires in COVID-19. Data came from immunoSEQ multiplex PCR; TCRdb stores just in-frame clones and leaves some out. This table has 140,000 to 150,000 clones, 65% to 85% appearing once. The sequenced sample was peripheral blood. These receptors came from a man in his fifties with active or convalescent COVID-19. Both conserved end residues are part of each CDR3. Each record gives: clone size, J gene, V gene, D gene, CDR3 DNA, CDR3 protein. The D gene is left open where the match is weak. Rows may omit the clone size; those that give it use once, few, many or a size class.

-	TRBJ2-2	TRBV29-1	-	TGCAGCGCCCTTGGGACATATGCGAACACCGGGGAGCTGTTTTTT	CSALGTYANTGELFF
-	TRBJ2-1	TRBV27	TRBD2	TGTGCCAGCATCCTTAGCGGGAGCGTCTACAATGAGCAGTTCTTC	CASILSGSVYNEQFF
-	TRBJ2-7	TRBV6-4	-	TGTGCCAGCAAGAAGGACTGGGATCTCTACGAGCAGTACTTC	CASKKDWDLYEQYF
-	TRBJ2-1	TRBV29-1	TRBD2	TGCAGCGTTGTTCTAGCGGCCTACAATGAGCAGTTCTTC	CSVVLAAYNEQFF
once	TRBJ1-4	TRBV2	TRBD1	TGTGCCAGCAATACAGGGGGCCCCTTAAATGAAAAACTGTTTTTT	CASNTGGPLNEKLFF
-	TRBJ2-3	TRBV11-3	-	TGTGCCAGCAGCTTAAGGTCGCAGGGTTTCACAGATACGCAGTATTTT	CASSLRSQGFTDTQYF
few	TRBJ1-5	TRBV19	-	TGTGCCAGTAGTATCTTCGAGTACAATCAGCCCCAGCATTTT	CASSIFEYNQPQHF
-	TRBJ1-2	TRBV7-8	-	TGTGCCAGCAGCTTAACAGGGAATGCTAACTATGGCTACACCTTC	CASSLTGNANYGYTF
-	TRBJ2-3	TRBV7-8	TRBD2	TGTGCCAGCAGCCATGATATTCTAGCGGGAGGGGGAGATACGCAGTATTTT	CASSHDILAGGGDTQYF
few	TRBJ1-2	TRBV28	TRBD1	TGTGCCAGCAGCCAGGACAGGGGGGGACCTTTGGATGGCTACACCTTC	CASSQDRGGPLDGYTF
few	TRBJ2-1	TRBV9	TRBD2	TGTGCCAGCAGCGAGGCGGGAGGGATCTACAATGAGCAGTTCTTC	CASSEAGGIYNEQFF
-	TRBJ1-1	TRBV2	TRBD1	TGTGCCAGCAGTGATGGGACAGGGGGTAACACTGAAGCTTTCTTT	CASSDGTGGNTEAFF
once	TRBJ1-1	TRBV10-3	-	TGTGCCATCAGTGTTGTCGGTTACACTGAAGCTTTCTTT	CAISVVGYTEAFF
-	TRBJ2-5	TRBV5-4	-	TGTGCCAGCAGCTTGGCGGGAACCGAGGAGACCCAGTACTTC	CASSLAGTEETQYF
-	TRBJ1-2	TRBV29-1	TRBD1	TGCAGCGTGGGGGACAGGGGGTACTATGGCTACACCTTC	CSVGDRGYYGYTF
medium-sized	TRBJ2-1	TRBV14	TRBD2	TGTGCCAGCAGCCAAGATATAGCGGGAGGGCCAGGTGCCAATGAGCAGTTCTTC	CASSQDIAGGPGANEQFF
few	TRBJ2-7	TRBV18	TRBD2	TGTGCCAGCTCACCACCAGGGGAGGGCGCCTACGAGCAGTACTTC	CASSPPGEGAYEQYF
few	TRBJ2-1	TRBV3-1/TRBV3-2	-	TGTGCCAGCAGCCCCCAGACAACGGAGCAGTTCTTC	CASSPQTTEQFF
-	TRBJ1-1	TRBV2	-	TGTGCCAGCACCGGACGGCGGAGGGAAACTGAAGCTTTCTTT	CASTGRRRETEAFF
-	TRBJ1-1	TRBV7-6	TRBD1	TGTGCCAGCAGCTTATCGCGCGACCCGACAGGGGGCTTGCAGACTGAAGCTTTCTTT	CASSLSRDPTGGLQTEAFF
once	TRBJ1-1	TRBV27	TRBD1	TGTGCCAGCAGTTTATTAGGACAGGGAACTGAAGCTTTCTTT	CASSLLGQGTEAFF
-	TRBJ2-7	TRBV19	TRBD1	TGTGCCAGTAGGCCATCGACAGGGTCGGCCAATTACGAGCAGTACTTC	CASRPSTGSANYEQYF
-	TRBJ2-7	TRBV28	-	TGTGCCAGCAGCTTACGAGGGTACGAGCAGTACTTC	CASSLRGYEQYF
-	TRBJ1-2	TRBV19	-	TGTGCCAGTAGTCCTGACAGGAACTATGGCTACACCTTC	CASSPDRNYGYTF
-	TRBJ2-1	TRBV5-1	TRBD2	TGCGCCAGCAGCGTCGGGACTAGCGGGATCTACAATGAGCAGTTCTTC	CASSVGTSGIYNEQFF
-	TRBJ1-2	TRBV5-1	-	TGCGCCAGCAGCTTGCCTGGGCTAGCTTATGGCCACACCTTC	CASSLPGLAYGHTF
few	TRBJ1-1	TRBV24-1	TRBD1	TGTGCCCCGACAGGGGAGAACACTGAAGCTTTCTTT	CAPTGENTEAFF
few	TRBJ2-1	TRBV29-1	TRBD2	TGCAGCGTTGGGGGACTAGCGGGCATTTACAATGAGCAGTTCTTC	CSVGGLAGIYNEQFF
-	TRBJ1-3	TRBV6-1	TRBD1	TGTGCCAGCAGTGAAATCTGGGGACAGGGTAACCGGCCTGGCTCTGGAAACACCATATATTTT	CASSEIWGQGNRPGSGNTIYF
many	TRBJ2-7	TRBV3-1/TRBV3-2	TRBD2	TGTGCCAGCAGCCAATTAGGCGGGGGAAAGAGGGACGAGCAGTACTTC	CASSQLGGGKRDEQYF
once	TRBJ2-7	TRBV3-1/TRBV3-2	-	TGTGCCAGCAGCCAAGATGGTAGGACAGAGAGGTACGAGCAGTACTTC	CASSQDGRTERYEQYF
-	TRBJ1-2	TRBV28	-	TGTGCCAGCAGTTTATCTAGCTTTTTCTATGGCTACACCTTC	CASSLSSFFYGYTF
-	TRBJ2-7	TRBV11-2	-	TGTGCCAGCAGCGTTAGGAGCTTAAGATACGAGCAGTACTTC	CASSVRSLRYEQYF
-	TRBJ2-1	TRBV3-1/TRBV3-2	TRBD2	TGTGCCAGCAGCTTCGGGGCGGGAGCATACAATGAGCAGTTCTTC	CASSFGAGAYNEQFF
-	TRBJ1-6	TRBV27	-	TGTGCCAGCAGTTTATTATTCGAACTACCTTATAATTCACCCCTCCACTTT	CASSLLFELPYNSPLHF
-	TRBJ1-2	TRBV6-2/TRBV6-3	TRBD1	TGTGCCAGCAGTACCCTCCGGGACAGGGTAAACTATGGCTACACCTTC	CASSTLRDRVNYGYTF
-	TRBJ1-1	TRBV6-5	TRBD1	TGTGCCACCAACTACAGGGGGAACACTGAAGCTTTCTTT	CATNYRGNTEAFF
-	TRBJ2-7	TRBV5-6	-	TGTGCCAGCAGCCCGACCCTAGCGATCCACGAGCAGTACTTC	CASSPTLAIHEQYF
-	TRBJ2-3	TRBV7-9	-	TGTGCCAGCAGCCTTGGGGGACTTGGGACAGATACGCAGTATTTT	CASSLGGLGTDTQYF
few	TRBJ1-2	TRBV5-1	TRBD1	TGCGCCAGCAGCTTGGAGGCAGGGGGCGCGAGGAACTATGGCTACACCTTC	CASSLEAGGARNYGYTF
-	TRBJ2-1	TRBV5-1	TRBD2	TGCGCCAGCAGCTTGGGGTTAGCGGGAGTCAATGAGCAGTTCTTC	CASSLGLAGVNEQFF
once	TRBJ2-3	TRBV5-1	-	TGCGCCAGCAGCTTGGTGCGGGGGCAAGCCCCCGATACGCAGTATTTT	CASSLVRGQAPDTQYF
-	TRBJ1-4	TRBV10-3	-	TGTGCCATCAGTGAGTCAGCCGTATCGGATGAAAAACTGTTTTTT	CAISESAVSDEKLFF
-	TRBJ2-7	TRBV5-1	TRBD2	TGCGCCAGCGGGACTAGCGGAGCTCACTACGAGCAGTACTTC	CASGTSGAHYEQYF
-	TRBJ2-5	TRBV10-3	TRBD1	TGTGCCATCAGACCGGGACAGGGAAGCGAGACCCAGTACTTC	CAIRPGQGSETQYF
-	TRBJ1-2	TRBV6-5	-	TGTGCCAGCAGTTACTCAGGGACACTGTATGGCTACACCTTC	CASSYSGTLYGYTF
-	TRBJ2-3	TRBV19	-	TGTGCCAGTAGTCTGGGGGGACTGGAGGCAGATACGCAGTATTTT	CASSLGGLEADTQYF